A single sample gave rise to the 30 T cell receptor beta chains below, sequenced in a study of blood T cell repertoires in COVID-19. Using immunoSEQ multiplex PCR, the repertoire was profiled, and TCRdb retains in-frame clones only, with some absent. The table shows 200,000 to 250,000 clones, with 85% to 90% occurring only once. The sequencing sample was made of peripheral blood. Receptors were obtained from a man older than 75 with acute or convalescent COVID-19.

The chain carries TRBV28 and TRBJ1-1; D ambiguous. The germline V gene has CDR1 MDHEN and CDR2 SYDVKM. Trimming stripped 7 bases from V and 0 bases from J, with 9 bases between. The CDR3 spans 13 residues. CDR3 sequence: CASTGSMNTEAFF. The CDR3 nucleotides read TGTGCCAGCACGGGGAGTATGAACACTGAAGCTTTCTTT.

The chain couples TRBV4-1 to TRBJ2-3, with 7 bases that match TRBD1. CDR1 is MGHRA, CDR2 YSYEKL, per germline. J was trimmed by 0 bases and V by 4 bases; bases with no gene match: 4. The CDR3 runs 15 residues. CDR3 DNA sequence: TGCGCCAGCAGCCTCGGGACAGATAGCACAGATACGCAGTATTTT. It specifies CASSLGTDSTDTQYF.

The chain links TRBV6-8 to TRBJ2-7, with 13 bases matching TRBD2. There are 22 residues in the CDR3. V shed 2 bases, J shed 4 bases, and the junction held 23 bases outside the gene matches. CDR1 and CDR2 (germline): MNHGY, SAAAGT. CDR3 in amino acids: CASSYIEAGTSGKPLMGYEQYV. CDR3 bases: TGTGCCAGCAGTTACATTGAAGCCGGGACTAGCGGGAAGCCACTAATGGGTTACGAGCAGTACGTC.

The rearrangement uses TRBV7-9 and TRBJ2-5; 9 bases agree with TRBD1. This CDR3 is 16 amino acids long. Germline V gene sequence: CDR1 SEHNR, CDR2 FQNEAQ (reference sequence). V trimming: 5 bases; J trimming: 2 bases; junction bases outside the gene matches: 9. The CDR3 spells CASSEQGAGRQETQYF. CDR3 sequence (DNA): TGTGCCAGCAGCGAACAGGGGGCGGGGAGACAAGAGACCCAGTACTTC.

J is TRBJ2-1 and V is TRBV18, with D perhaps matching TRBD1 (6 bases). The CDR3 covers 16 residues. Per germline, CDR1 KGHSH and CDR2 LQKENI. Trimming stripped 3 bases from V and 3 bases from J, with 15 bases between. The CDR3, as DNA: TGTGCCAGCTCACCCCGGGATCAGGGGTACTACAATGAGCAGTTCTTC. Its translation is CASSPRDQGYYNEQFF.

V and J are TRBV15 and TRBJ1-5; possibly TRBD1 for D (5 bases). V lost 0 bases, J lost 7 bases, and 10 bases lay in between. Germline V gene data show CDR1 as LNHNV and CDR2 as YYDKDF (reference sequence). The CDR3 runs to 14 residues. CDR3 amino acids: CATSRDRVGQPQHF. CDR3 sequence (DNA): TGTGCCACCAGCAGAGACAGGGTAGGACAGCCCCAGCATTTT.

This clone came up once. J is TRBJ2-1 and V is TRBV5-5; 7 bases match TRBD1. J lost 3 bases, V lost 4 bases, and 10 bases had no gene match. Germline V lookup: CDR1 SGHKS, CDR2 YYEKEE (reference sequence). The CDR3 consists of 16 residues. The CDR3 DNA reads as TGTGCCAGCAGCATTCAGACAGGGTGGGACTACAATGAGCAGTTCTTC. It translates to CASSIQTGWDYNEQFF.

This clone was seen only a few times. The chain employs TRBV7-8 and TRBJ1-5; no clear D gene. V was cut by 5 bases and J by 3 bases, with 17 bases left in between. From germline, CDR1 is SGHVS and CDR2 FQNEAQ. This CDR3 has 16 amino acids. CDR3 residues: CASSHTVTGFNQPQHF. The CDR3 bases are TGTGCCAGCAGCCACACAGTGACGGGGTTCAATCAGCCCCAGCATTTT.

The chain couples TRBV5-1 to TRBJ2-3; 9 bases are shared with TRBD2. V trimming: 0 bases; J trimming: 5 bases; junction bases outside the gene matches: 1. The CDR3 totals 14 residues. Per germline, CDR1 SGHRS and CDR2 YFSETQ. CDR3 residues: CASSLDSGGDTQYF. The CDR3 region has the DNA TGCGCCAGCAGCTTGGATAGCGGGGGAGATACGCAGTATTTT.

This clone has a single count. The chain couples TRBV19 to TRBJ2-3, with 12 bases aligning to TRBD2. The ends lost 5 bases at V and 6 bases at J; junction bases unmatched: 9. The CDR3 totals 16 residues. Germline CDR1 reads LNHDA; CDR2 reads SQIVND (reference sequence). The CDR3 DNA sequence: TGTGCCAGTAGTCTCCTAGCGGGAGGGCCATCGGATACGCAGTATTTT. This gives the protein CASSLLAGGPSDTQYF.

This chain links TRBV2 with TRBJ2-2, with 7 bases aligning to TRBD1. Germline CDR1 and CDR2: SNHLY and FYNNEI. CDR3 size: 16 residues. After removal of 2 bases from V and 3 bases from J, the junction contained 6 bases not matched to a gene. The CDR3 is CASSERDRVDTGELFF. CDR3 nucleotide sequence: TGTGCCAGCAGTGAAAGAGACAGGGTCGACACCGGGGAGCTGTTTTTT. Full variable domain (remainder filled in from reference TRBV2 and TRBJ2-2): EPEVTQTPSHQVTQMGQEVILRCVPISNHLYFYWYRQILGQKVEFLVSFYNNEISEKSEIFDDQFSVERPDGSNFTLKIRSTKLEDSAMYFCASSERDRVDTGELFFGEGSRLTVL.

The rearrangement uses TRBV28 and TRBJ2-5, with 8 bases fitting TRBD2. CDR1 is MDHEN, CDR2 SYDVKM, per germline. This CDR3 comprises 16 residues. V shed 6 bases and J 5 bases; nucleotides not matched to a gene: 14. The DNA for the CDR3 is TGTGCCAGCAGAGGAGCGGGAGTAGAGGGTGGGGAGACCCAGTACTTC. It yields the protein CASRGAGVEGGETQYF.

The sample holds one count of this clone. The genes are TRBV19 and TRBJ1-5, with a possible D match to TRBD1 (5 bases). This CDR3 has 12 residues. Germline assignment: CDR1 LNHDA and CDR2 SQIVND (reference sequence). V was clipped by 8 bases and J by 4 bases, with 9 bases between them. CDR3 region: CASGHLNQPQHF. The CDR3, as DNA: TGTGCCAGTGGACACTTAAATCAGCCCCAGCATTTT. Full variable domain (remainder filled in from reference TRBV19 and TRBJ1-5): DGGITQSPKYLFRKEGQNVTLSCEQNLNHDAMYWYRQDPGQGLRLIYYSQIVNDFQKGDIAEGYSVSREKKESFPLTVTSAQKNPTAFYLCASGHLNQPQHFGDGTRLSIL.

The V call is TRBV16, the J call TRBJ2-7, with 7 bases fitting TRBD1. V shed 0 bases, J shed 4 bases, and the junction held 6 bases outside the gene matches. The germline V gene has CDR1 KGHSY and CDR2 FQNENV. This CDR3 is 15 amino acids long. This chain's CDR3 is CASSQSSARGYEQYF. In nucleotides, the CDR3 is TGTGCCAGCAGCCAATCTTCGGCCAGGGGGTACGAGCAGTACTTC.

This chain connects TRBV7-2 to TRBJ2-3; TRBD2 matches 7 bases. With 10 bases clipped from V and 1 base from J, the junction kept 5 bases outside the gene matches. The germline gives CDR1 SGHTA, CDR2 FQGNSA. CDR3 length: 13 residues. The CDR3 reads CATGRRGTDTQYF. The CDR3 DNA reads TGTGCCACCGGGAGGCGGGGCACAGATACGCAGTATTTT.

V and J are TRBV6-1 and TRBJ2-2; no clear D. Per the germline V gene, CDR1 is MNHNS and CDR2 is SASEGT. Trimming took 7 bases from V and 5 from J, leaving 17 bases between them. This CDR3 region has 15 residues. The CDR3 region is CASIINHFSTGELFF. As DNA, the CDR3 is TGTGCCAGCATTATAAATCACTTTAGTACCGGGGAGCTGTTTTTT.

This chain connects TRBV11-2 to TRBJ2-1; tentatively, D is TRBD1 (5 bases). The CDR3 totals 17 residues. V lost 5 bases and J 9 bases, leaving 26 bases between the germline ends. The germline CDR1 and CDR2 sequences are SGHAT and FQNNGV. The CDR3 here is CASSHLGVRSRAAEQFF. The CDR3 DNA follows: TGTGCCAGCAGCCACTTAGGGGTTAGGAGCAGGGCCGCTGAGCAGTTCTTC.

J is TRBJ2-2 and V is TRBV5-4; the D gene is possibly TRBD2 (7 bases). Trimming shortened V by 3 bases and J by 6 bases, and 15 bases separated the two germline ends. CDR1 is SGHNT, CDR2 YYREEE, per germline (reference sequence). CDR3 size: 15 residues. The CDR3 sequence: CASSWGHTSAGELFF. The CDR3 nucleotides read TGTGCCAGCAGCTGGGGACACACTAGCGCCGGGGAGCTGTTTTTT. Supplemented by reference TRBV5-4 and TRBJ2-2, the full variable domain reads ETGVTQSPTHLIKTRGQQVTLRCSSQSGHNTVSWYQQALGQGPQFIFQYYREEENGRGNFPPRFSGLQFPNYSSELNVNALELDDSALYLCASSWGHTSAGELFFGEGSRLTVL.

The chain carries TRBV6-5 and TRBJ1-4; 8 bases agree with TRBD1. The germline V gene encodes CDR1 MNHEY and CDR2 SVGAGI. The CDR3 contains 15 residues. Trimming at V came to 6 bases and at J to 2 bases, leaving 5 bases not matched to a gene. The CDR3 region is CASRDQGATNEKLFF. In nucleotides, the CDR3 is TGTGCCAGCAGAGACCAGGGGGCGACTAATGAAAAACTGTTTTTT.

The V and J genes are TRBV3-1 (or the pseudogene TRBV3-2) and TRBJ1-6; perhaps TRBD1 as D (5 bases). V lost 4 bases and J lost 6, with 10 bases in between. CDR1 and CDR2 from the germline V gene are LGHDT and YNNKEL (reference sequence). This CDR3 contains 14 residues. The CDR3 DNA follows: TGTGCCAGCAGCCCCGGACACTCTAATTCACCCCTCCACTTT. Its protein product is CASSPGHSNSPLHF.

The V and J genes are TRBV15 and TRBJ1-1; 7 positions agree with TRBD1. Germline trimming cut 2 bases from V and 5 bases from J; bases unmatched to any gene: 11. This CDR3 spans 16 amino acids. Germline V gene data show CDR1 as LNHNV and CDR2 as YYDKDF (reference sequence). The CDR3 DNA follows: TGTGCCACCAGCAGACCAAGGGGGCTTCAAAAGACTGAAGCTTTCTTT. Protein: CATSRPRGLQKTEAFF.

The V call is TRBV5-1, the J call TRBJ2-7; TRBD2 agrees at 8 bases. In germline, CDR1 is SGHRS, CDR2 YFSETQ. The CDR3 is 15 amino acids. V trimming: 4 bases; J trimming: 0 bases; junction bases outside the gene matches: 6. CDR3 region: CASSVLSGSSYEQYF. The CDR3 DNA reads as TGCGCCAGCAGCGTCCTAAGCGGGAGCTCCTACGAGCAGTACTTC.

The chain uses TRBV28 and TRBJ2-3, with 9 bases matching TRBD2. This CDR3 has 16 residues. Germline CDR1 is MDHEN and CDR2 is SYDVKM. After removal of 9 bases from V and 2 bases from J, the junction contained 12 bases not matched to a gene. CDR3 loop: CASTGTSRVFTDTQYF. The CDR3 DNA follows: TGTGCCAGTACCGGGACTAGCAGGGTATTCACAGATACGCAGTATTTT.

The chain joins TRBV5-8 to TRBJ2-5; TRBD2 might be the D (6 bases). Germline V gene lookup returns CDR1 SGHTS and CDR2 YDEGEE. The CDR3 sequence is 15 residues long. V gave up 4 bases and J gave up 5 bases, with 18 bases separating them. CDR3 residues: CASSHGDSAGETQYF. DNA for the CDR3: TGTGCCAGCAGCCACGGGGACTCCGCGGGGGAGACCCAGTACTTC.

The chain joins TRBV6-5 to TRBJ1-2; D not resolved. The CDR3 spans 12 residues. CDR1 and CDR2 (germline): MNHEY, SVGAGI. With 6 bases removed from V and 4 bases from J, the gap between germline ends came to 9 bases. As DNA, the CDR3 is TGTGCCAGCAGAGGACGGGGCTATGGCTACACCTTC. As protein: CASRGRGYGYTF.

This chain joins TRBV5-5 and TRBJ2-2; possibly TRBD2 for D (6 bases). This CDR3 is 15 amino acids long. Trimming cost V 5 bases and J 1 base, with 12 bases left between them. Germline-derived CDR1 and CDR2 are SGHKS and YYEKEE (reference sequence). For the CDR3, the DNA is TGTGCCAGCAGTCCCTGGCGGGGGAACACCGGGGAGCTGTTTTTT. This sequence encodes CASSPWRGNTGELFF.

The chain combines TRBV11-3 with TRBJ2-5; D might be TRBD1 (7 bases). CDR3 length: 14 residues. V was cut by 1 base and J by 5 bases, with 11 bases left in between. In germline, CDR1 is SGHNT, CDR2 YENEEA. The CDR3 here is CASSLAQGRETQYF. DNA of the CDR3: TGTGCCAGCAGCTTAGCACAGGGGAGGGAGACCCAGTACTTC.

This clone has just a few counts. This chain uses TRBV19 with TRBJ1-2; tentatively, D is TRBD1 (5 bases). Germline V gene data show CDR1 as LNHDA and CDR2 as SQIVND (reference sequence). V was clipped by 7 bases and J by 8 bases, with 14 bases between them. The CDR3 runs 12 residues. In nucleotides, the CDR3 is TGTGCCAGTATGTGGTCCGGGGGAGGCTACACCTTC. Translation: CASMWSGGGYTF.

This sequence joins TRBV19 and TRBJ1-1, with D uncertain. Germline CDR1 is LNHDA and CDR2 is SQIVND (reference sequence). V was pared by 7 bases and J by 9 bases, with 18 bases between. The CDR3 covers 13 residues. CDR3 nucleotide sequence: TGTGCCAGTACCCAGGTGGGTTCAAGGAAAGCTTTCTTT. Encoded protein: CASTQVGSRKAFF.

The CDR3 DNA is TGTGCCAGCAGCTTGGCCGCGGGGGATGGCTACACCTTC. It specifies CASSLAAGDGYTF. The chain has TRBV5-4 and TRBJ1-2, with D possibly TRBD1 on 5 matching bases. Germline assignment: CDR1 SGHNT and CDR2 YYREEE (reference sequence). V was trimmed by 0 bases and J by 6 bases, leaving 9 bases between them. This CDR3 has 13 amino acids.